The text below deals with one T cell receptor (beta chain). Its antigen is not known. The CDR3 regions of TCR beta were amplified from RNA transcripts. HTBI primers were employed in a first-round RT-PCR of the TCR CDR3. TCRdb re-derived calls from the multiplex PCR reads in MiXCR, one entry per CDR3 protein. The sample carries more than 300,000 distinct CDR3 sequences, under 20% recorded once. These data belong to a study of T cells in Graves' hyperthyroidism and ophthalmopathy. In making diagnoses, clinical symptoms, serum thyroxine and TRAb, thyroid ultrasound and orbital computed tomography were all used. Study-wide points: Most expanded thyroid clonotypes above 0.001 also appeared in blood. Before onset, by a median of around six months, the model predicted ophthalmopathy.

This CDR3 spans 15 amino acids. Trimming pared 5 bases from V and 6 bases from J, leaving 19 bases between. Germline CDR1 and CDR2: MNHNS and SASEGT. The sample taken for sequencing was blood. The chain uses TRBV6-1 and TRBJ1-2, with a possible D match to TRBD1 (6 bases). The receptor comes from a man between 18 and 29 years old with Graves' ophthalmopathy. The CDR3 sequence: CASSYSVRGRDGYTF. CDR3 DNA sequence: TGTGCCAGCAGTTACAGCGTCAGGGGCAGAGATGGCTACACCTTC.